A selection of T cell receptor beta chains follows, all from one sample in a study of blood T cell repertoires in COVID-19. Profiled with immunoSEQ multiplex PCR; TCRdb holds only in-frame clones, not every one. The profile shows approximately 160,000 clones, 93% of them singletons. Sequencing was carried out using peripheral blood. The receptors were sampled from a woman in her sixties or seventies with COVID-19, enrolled during active disease. The CDR3 runs from the conserved cysteine through the conserved F or W. A D gene is named only where the DNA matches it firmly. The size of a clone is reported for some rows only, either as once, few or many, or as a class for expanded clones.

d_gene	v_gene	abundance	j_gene	CDR3aa	CDR3nt
TRBD1	TRBV10-3	NA	TRBJ1-6	CAISNSGQGVFSSPLHF	TGTGCCATCAGTAACTCCGGACAGGGAGTCTTTAGTTCACCCCTCCACTTT
NA	TRBV5-3	NA	TRBJ1-5	CARSWKGRRDSNQPQHF	TGTGCCAGAAGCTGGAAGGGGCGCAGGGATAGCAATCAGCCCCAGCATTTT
TRBD1	TRBV2	NA	TRBJ1-4	CASTRRVSGGEKLFF	TGTGCCAGCACAAGGCGGGTTTCAGGGGGAGAAAAACTGTTTTTT
TRBD2	TRBV5-6	NA	TRBJ2-4	CASSPGLENIQYF	TGTGCCAGCAGCCCAGGACTAGAAAACATTCAGTACTTC
NA	TRBV6-2/TRBV6-3	NA	TRBJ1-2	CASSFDSRVYGYTF	TGTGCCAGCAGTTTTGACAGCCGGGTCTATGGCTACACCTTC
NA	TRBV18	NA	TRBJ1-4	CASSPPSGQGDEKLFF	TGTGCCAGCTCACCACCCTCGGGACAAGGGGACGAAAAACTGTTTTTT
TRBD2	TRBV6-5	NA	TRBJ2-3	CASRGSGSSTDTQYF	TGTGCCAGCAGGGGTAGCGGGAGCAGCACAGATACGCAGTATTTT
NA	TRBV6-5	NA	TRBJ1-5	CASRAGTGNQPQHF	TGTGCCAGCAGGGCCGGGACTGGGAATCAGCCCCAGCATTTT
TRBD2	TRBV7-9	NA	TRBJ2-5	CASSLGLAGLQETQYF	TGTGCCAGCAGCTTAGGGCTAGCGGGGTTGCAGGAGACCCAGTACTTC
TRBD1	TRBV7-2	NA	TRBJ1-5	CASSTGTGNQPQHF	TGTGCCAGCAGTACCGGGACAGGAAATCAGCCCCAGCATTTT
NA	TRBV5-1	NA	TRBJ1-6	CASSRDRIRVGLAPLHF	TGCGCCAGCAGCAGAGACAGGATACGGGTTGGCTTGGCACCCCTCCACTTT
TRBD1	TRBV19	NA	TRBJ1-4	CASSIGHGQVATNEKLFF	TGTGCCAGTAGTATAGGACACGGACAGGTTGCAACTAATGAAAAACTGTTTTTT
NA	TRBV9	NA	TRBJ1-2	CASSVGAYPDYGYTF	TGTGCCAGCAGCGTTGGGGCCTACCCCGACTATGGCTACACCTTC
NA	TRBV19	NA	TRBJ1-1	CASSIDRRSMNTEAFF	TGTGCCAGTAGTATAGATCGACGGAGCATGAACACTGAAGCTTTCTTT
NA	TRBV5-6	NA	TRBJ1-1	CASSFFLNTEAFF	TGTGCCAGCAGCTTCTTTCTGAACACTGAAGCTTTCTTT
NA	TRBV6-5	NA	TRBJ2-3	CASSYRRADTQYF	TGTGCCAGCAGTTACCGTCGCGCAGATACGCAGTATTTT
TRBD1	TRBV7-9	NA	TRBJ1-1	CASSSPGTGMNTEAFF	TGTGCCAGCAGCAGTCCCGGGACAGGGATGAACACTGAAGCTTTCTTT
NA	TRBV10-3	NA	TRBJ1-5	CAISTGSGNQPQHF	TGTGCCATCAGTACAGGGTCGGGCAATCAGCCCCAGCATTTT
TRBD1	TRBV7-9	NA	TRBJ2-2	CASSWTGGLTGELFF	TGTGCCAGCAGTTGGACAGGGGGTCTTACCGGGGAGCTGTTTTTT
TRBD1	TRBV19	NA	TRBJ1-2	CASSERQGVGYTF	TGTGCCAGTAGCGAGCGACAGGGGGTTGGCTACACCTTC
NA	TRBV10-3	NA	TRBJ1-5	CAISESGQGNQPQHF	TGTGCCATCAGTGAGTCGGGGCAGGGCAATCAGCCCCAGCATTTT
TRBD2	TRBV11-2	few	TRBJ2-5	CASSPSAYGGGETQYF	TGTGCCAGCAGCCCGTCGGCATACGGGGGGGGAGAGACCCAGTACTTC
NA	TRBV20-1	NA	TRBJ2-3	CSVASDTQYF	TGCAGTGTAGCGTCAGATACGCAGTATTTT
NA	TRBV29-1	NA	TRBJ2-7	CSVRQTSYSYEQYF	TGCAGCGTCCGACAGACCTCCTACTCCTACGAGCAGTACTTC
TRBD1	TRBV13	NA	TRBJ1-1	CASSSRRDRLGVDTEAFF	TGTGCCAGCAGCTCGCGACGGGACAGGTTAGGGGTGGACACTGAAGCTTTCTTT
TRBD2	TRBV7-3	NA	TRBJ2-1	CASSLFRTSVDNEQFF	TGTGCCAGCAGCTTATTTAGGACTAGCGTGGACAATGAGCAGTTCTTC
TRBD2	TRBV9	once	TRBJ2-1	CASSTRLVAGGNEQFF	TGTGCCAGCAGCACCCGGCTGGTAGCGGGGGGCAATGAGCAGTTCTTC
NA	TRBV15	NA	TRBJ1-2	CATSRDGALRGYTF	TGTGCCACCAGCAGAGATGGGGCCTTACGAGGCTACACCTTC
NA	TRBV4-3	NA	TRBJ2-7	CASSQESAGSYEQYF	TGCGCCAGCAGCCAAGAGTCGGCAGGCTCCTACGAGCAGTACTTC
NA	TRBV5-1	NA	TRBJ2-3	CASSPDIGTDTQYF	TGCGCCAGCAGCCCGGACATTGGCACAGATACGCAGTATTTT
NA	TRBV6-5	NA	TRBJ1-5	CASSPGQIPQPQHF	TGTGCCAGCAGCCCCGGACAGATCCCCCAGCCCCAGCATTTT
NA	TRBV19	few	TRBJ1-1	CASSRRQVDTEAFF	TGTGCCAGTAGTAGGCGACAGGTAGACACTGAAGCTTTCTTT
NA	TRBV18	NA	TRBJ1-2	CASSPDVGADYGYTF	TGTGCCAGCTCACCCGACGTGGGGGCGGACTATGGCTACACCTTC
NA	TRBV4-1	NA	TRBJ2-1	CASSYLANEQFF	TGCGCCAGCAGCTATCTAGCGAATGAGCAGTTCTTC
NA	TRBV7-2	NA	TRBJ1-3	CASSAWTVGNTIYF	TGTGCCAGCAGCGCCTGGACAGTTGGAAACACCATATATTTT
TRBD1	TRBV5-4	once	TRBJ2-5	CASSLRDREVETQYF	TGTGCCAGCAGCTTACGGGACAGGGAGGTAGAGACCCAGTACTTC
TRBD1	TRBV2	NA	TRBJ2-3	CASSQGARVDTQYF	TGTGCCAGCAGCCAGGGGGCGCGGGTAGATACGCAGTATTTT
NA	TRBV7-9	NA	TRBJ1-1	CASSLQAGNTEAFF	TGTGCCAGCAGCTTACAAGCGGGGAACACTGAAGCTTTCTTT
TRBD1	TRBV20-1	NA	TRBJ2-1	CSASLPRDRGTREQFF	TGCAGTGCTAGTCTCCCCCGGGACAGGGGAACAAGGGAGCAGTTCTTC
NA	TRBV19	NA	TRBJ2-7	CASSLAGAYEQYF	TGTGCCAGTAGCCTTGCAGGGGCGTACGAGCAGTACTTC
TRBD1	TRBV3-1/TRBV3-2	NA	TRBJ1-3	CASSQDPTGGVNTIYF	TGTGCCAGCAGCCAAGACCCAACAGGGGGAGTAAACACCATATATTTT
TRBD2	TRBV19	NA	TRBJ2-1	CASSILAGGSNEQFF	TGTGCCAGTAGTATCCTAGCGGGGGGGAGCAATGAGCAGTTCTTC
NA	TRBV4-2	NA	TRBJ1-1	CASSMAGTEAFF	TGTGCCAGCAGCATGGCGGGCACTGAAGCTTTCTTT
TRBD1	TRBV7-9	NA	TRBJ2-7	CASSLTGQGPYEQYF	TGTGCCAGCAGCTTAACGGGACAGGGCCCCTACGAGCAGTACTTC
NA	TRBV19	NA	TRBJ1-5	CASSPTTGIGNQPQHF	TGTGCCAGTAGTCCAACCACAGGGATCGGCAATCAGCCCCAGCATTTT
TRBD2	TRBV4-2	NA	TRBJ2-3	CASSRSPSGGSTDTQYF	TGTGCCAGCAGCCGGTCCCCTAGCGGGGGTAGCACAGATACGCAGTATTTT
NA	TRBV18	NA	TRBJ2-7	CASSPPAGEYEQYF	TGTGCCAGCTCACCACCGGCCGGAGAATACGAGCAGTACTTC